This T cell receptor (beta chain) was sequenced during a study of T cells in Graves' hyperthyroidism and ophthalmopathy. Overall study: Before any treatment, at initial diagnosis, peripheral blood was collected.

Authors of the study amplified TCR beta CDR3 regions from RNA transcripts. The TCR CDR3 was amplified in a first-round RT-PCR using the HTBI primer set. From the multiplex PCR reads, TCRdb called clonotypes with MiXCR, one entry per CDR3 protein. The data show 600,000 to 800,000 distinct CDR3 sequences, with 35% seen just once and around 29% held by the top ten. V dropped 3 bases and J dropped 0 bases, with 11 bases sitting between them. This CDR3 spans 15 amino acids. In germline, CDR1 is SGHTA, CDR2 FQGNSA. This clonotype was seen at least ten times. This receptor was taken from a woman aged 40 to 50 with Graves' hyperthyroidism. The chain links TRBV7-2 to TRBJ1-2, with D perhaps TRBD1 (5 bases). What was sequenced was blood. CDR3 nucleotide sequence: TGTGCCAGCAGCTTTACCGGGACGGCTAACTATGGCTACACCTTC. Translating gives CASSFTGTANYGYTF.